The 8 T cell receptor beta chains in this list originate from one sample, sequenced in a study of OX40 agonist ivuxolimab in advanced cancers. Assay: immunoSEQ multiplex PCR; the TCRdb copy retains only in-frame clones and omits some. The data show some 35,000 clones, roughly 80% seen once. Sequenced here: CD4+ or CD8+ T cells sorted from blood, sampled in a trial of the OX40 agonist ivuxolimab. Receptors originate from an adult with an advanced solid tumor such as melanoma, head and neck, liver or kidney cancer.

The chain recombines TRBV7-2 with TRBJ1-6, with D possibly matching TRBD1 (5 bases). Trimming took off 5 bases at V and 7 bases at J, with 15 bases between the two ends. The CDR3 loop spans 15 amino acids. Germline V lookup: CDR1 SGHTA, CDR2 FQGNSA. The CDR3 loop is CASSPGDRGNSPLHF. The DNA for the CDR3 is TGTGCCAGCAGCCCTGGGGACCGAGGGAATTCACCCCTCCACTTT.

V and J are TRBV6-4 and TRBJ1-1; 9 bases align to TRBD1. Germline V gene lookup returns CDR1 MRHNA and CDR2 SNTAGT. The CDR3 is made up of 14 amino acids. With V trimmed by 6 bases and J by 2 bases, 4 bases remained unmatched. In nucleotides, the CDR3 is TGTGCCAGCAGATTAACAGGGGGCAACACTGAAGCTTTCTTT. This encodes CASRLTGGNTEAFF.

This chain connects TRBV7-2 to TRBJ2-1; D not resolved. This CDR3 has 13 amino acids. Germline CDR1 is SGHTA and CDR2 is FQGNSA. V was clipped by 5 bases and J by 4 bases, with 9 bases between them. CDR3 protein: CASSGQRYNEQFF. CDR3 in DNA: TGTGCCAGCAGCGGTCAAAGGTACAATGAGCAGTTCTTC.

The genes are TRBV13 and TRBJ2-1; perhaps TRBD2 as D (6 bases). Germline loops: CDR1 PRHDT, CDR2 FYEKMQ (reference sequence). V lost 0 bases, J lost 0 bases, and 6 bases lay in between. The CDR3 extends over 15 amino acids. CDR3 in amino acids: CASSLGTSSYNEQFF. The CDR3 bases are TGTGCCAGCAGCTTAGGGACTAGCTCCTACAATGAGCAGTTCTTC.

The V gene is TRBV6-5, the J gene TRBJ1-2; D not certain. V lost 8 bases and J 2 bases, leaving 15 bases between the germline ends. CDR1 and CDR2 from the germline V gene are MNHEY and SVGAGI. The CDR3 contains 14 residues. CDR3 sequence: CASSPFGANYGYTF. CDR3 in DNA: TGTGCCAGCTCGCCGTTCGGCGCCAACTATGGCTACACCTTC.

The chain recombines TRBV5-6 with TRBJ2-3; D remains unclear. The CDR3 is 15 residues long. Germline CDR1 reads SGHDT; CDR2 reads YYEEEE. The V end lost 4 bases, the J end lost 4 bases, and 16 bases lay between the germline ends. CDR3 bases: TGTGCCAGCAGCCCCGTAGTGAGTGGACCAGATACGCAGTATTTT. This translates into CASSPVVSGPDTQYF. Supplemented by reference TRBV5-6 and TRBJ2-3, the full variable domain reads DAGVTQSPTHLIKTRGQQVTLRCSPKSGHDTVSWYQQALGQGPQFIFQYYEEEERQRGNFPDRFSGHQFPNYSSELNVNALLLGDSALYLCASSPVVSGPDTQYFGPGTRLTVL.

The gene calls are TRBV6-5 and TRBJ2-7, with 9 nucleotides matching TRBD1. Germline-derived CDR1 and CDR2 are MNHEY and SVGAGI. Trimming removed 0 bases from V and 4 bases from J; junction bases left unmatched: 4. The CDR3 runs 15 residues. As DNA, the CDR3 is TGTGCCAGCAGTTACTCACAGGGGGCTGGTTACGAGCAGTACTTC. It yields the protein CASSYSQGAGYEQYF.

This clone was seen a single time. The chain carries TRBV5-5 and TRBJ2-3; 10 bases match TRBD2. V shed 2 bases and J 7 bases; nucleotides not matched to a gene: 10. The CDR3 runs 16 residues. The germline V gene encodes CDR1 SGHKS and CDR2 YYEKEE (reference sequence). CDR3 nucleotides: TGTGCCAGCAGCTTTCTGGTGTCTAGCGGGGGTTATACGCAGTATTTT. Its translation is CASSFLVSSGGYTQYF.